The rows below give T cell receptor beta chains drawn from one sample of a study of T cell responses to AZD1222 COVID-19 vaccine. The table came from immunoSEQ multiplex PCR; TCRdb's copy has only in-frame clones and leaves some out. The table lists around 80,000 clones, more than 70% of them singletons. The sample in question was peripheral blood, obtained on day 0 of AZD1222 vaccination. Receptors were obtained from an adult in good health. Each CDR3 is given with its conserved first and last residue. A D gene is named only where the DNA matches it firmly. Rows may omit the clone size; those that give it use once, few, many or a size class.

j_call: TRBJ2-1
d_call: -
clone_size: -
cdr3_length: 15
v_call: TRBV2
cdr3_aa: CASSLRGGGNNEQFF
cdr3_nt: TGTGCCAGCAGCCTGCGCGGCGGAGGAAACAATGAGCAGTTCTTC

j_call: TRBJ1-5
d_call: TRBD1
clone_size: -
cdr3_length: 15
v_call: TRBV7-6
cdr3_aa: CASSLGTGINQPQHF
cdr3_nt: TGTGCCAGCAGCCTCGGGACAGGGATTAATCAGCCCCAGCATTTT

j_call: TRBJ2-1
d_call: -
clone_size: -
cdr3_length: 15
v_call: TRBV5-4
cdr3_aa: CASSPQGGVYNEQFF
cdr3_nt: TGTGCCAGCAGCCCCCAGGGGGGAGTCTACAATGAGCAGTTCTTC

j_call: TRBJ1-1
d_call: -
clone_size: once
cdr3_length: 13
v_call: TRBV2
cdr3_aa: CASIPSGYTEAFF
cdr3_nt: TGTGCCAGCATCCCCTCTGGGTACACTGAAGCTTTCTTT

j_call: TRBJ1-2
d_call: -
clone_size: few
cdr3_length: 16
v_call: TRBV3-1/TRBV3-2
cdr3_aa: CASSHAIQVGIYGYTF
cdr3_nt: TGTGCCAGCAGCCACGCGATCCAGGTGGGAATCTATGGCTACACCTTC

j_call: TRBJ2-3
d_call: -
clone_size: -
cdr3_length: 14
v_call: TRBV5-1
cdr3_aa: CASSLGGYTDTQYF
cdr3_nt: TGCGCCAGCAGCTTGGGAGGCTACACAGATACGCAGTATTTT

j_call: TRBJ1-4
d_call: -
clone_size: -
cdr3_length: 12
v_call: TRBV12-3/TRBV12-4
cdr3_aa: CASSSGYEKLFF
cdr3_nt: TGTGCCAGCAGTTCCGGCTATGAAAAACTGTTTTTT

j_call: TRBJ2-5
d_call: -
clone_size: -
cdr3_length: 13
v_call: TRBV10-2
cdr3_aa: CASTSRGLETQYF
cdr3_nt: TGCGCCAGCACCTCGCGCGGTCTGGAGACCCAGTACTTC

j_call: TRBJ1-2
d_call: -
clone_size: -
cdr3_length: 12
v_call: TRBV5-4
cdr3_aa: CASSLEGYGYTF
cdr3_nt: TGTGCCAGCAGCTTGGAAGGGTATGGCTACACCTTC

j_call: TRBJ2-3
d_call: -
clone_size: -
cdr3_length: 16
v_call: TRBV5-4
cdr3_aa: CASSLGGNPRTDTQYF
cdr3_nt: TGTGCCAGCAGCTTAGGAGGGAACCCTCGCACAGATACGCAGTATTTT

j_call: TRBJ2-7
d_call: TRBD1
clone_size: -
cdr3_length: 13
v_call: TRBV10-2
cdr3_aa: CAGTRTGTYEQYF
cdr3_nt: TGCGCCGGGACCAGGACAGGGACCTACGAGCAGTACTTC

j_call: TRBJ2-7
d_call: -
clone_size: -
cdr3_length: 14
v_call: TRBV6-5
cdr3_aa: CASSTPGTLYEQYF
cdr3_nt: TGTGCCAGCAGCACGCCGGGCACCCTCTACGAGCAGTACTTC

j_call: TRBJ1-1
d_call: -
clone_size: -
cdr3_length: 15
v_call: TRBV5-5
cdr3_aa: CASNPPPIKGTEAFF
cdr3_nt: TGTGCCAGCAACCCCCCGCCAATTAAGGGCACTGAAGCTTTCTTT

j_call: TRBJ2-5
d_call: -
clone_size: -
cdr3_length: 11
v_call: TRBV10-2
cdr3_aa: CASTTEETQYF
cdr3_nt: TGCGCCAGCACCACAGAAGAGACCCAGTACTTC

j_call: TRBJ1-6
d_call: -
clone_size: -
cdr3_length: 14
v_call: TRBV18
cdr3_aa: CASSPTGVDSPLHF
cdr3_nt: TGTGCCAGCTCACCAACGGGAGTCGATTCACCCCTCCACTTT

j_call: TRBJ2-2
d_call: -
clone_size: -
cdr3_length: 14
v_call: TRBV5-1
cdr3_aa: CASSLGHNTGELFF
cdr3_nt: TGCGCCAGCAGCTTGGGACATAACACCGGGGAGCTGTTTTTT

j_call: TRBJ1-4
d_call: -
clone_size: -
cdr3_length: 15
v_call: TRBV7-8
cdr3_aa: CASSSRPGLSEKLFF
cdr3_nt: TGTGCCAGCAGCTCGAGGCCGGGGCTCAGTGAAAAACTGTTTTTT

j_call: TRBJ2-4
d_call: -
clone_size: -
cdr3_length: 15
v_call: TRBV3-1/TRBV3-2
cdr3_aa: CASSGYLQRKNIQYF
cdr3_nt: TGTGCCAGCAGCGGGTATTTGCAAAGAAAAAACATTCAGTACTTC

j_call: TRBJ2-7
d_call: TRBD1
clone_size: -
cdr3_length: 13
v_call: TRBV29-1
cdr3_aa: CSAQDRGPYEQYF
cdr3_nt: TGCAGCGCCCAGGACAGGGGCCCCTACGAGCAGTACTTC

j_call: TRBJ1-5
d_call: -
clone_size: -
cdr3_length: 14
v_call: TRBV20-1
cdr3_aa: CSASVSGPDQPQHF
cdr3_nt: TGCAGTGCTAGTGTGTCGGGCCCCGATCAGCCCCAGCATTTT

j_call: TRBJ1-2
d_call: TRBD1
clone_size: once
cdr3_length: 13
v_call: TRBV30
cdr3_aa: CACRQGRNYGYTF
cdr3_nt: TGTGCCTGCCGACAGGGGCGAAACTATGGCTACACCTTC

j_call: TRBJ2-3
d_call: TRBD2
clone_size: -
cdr3_length: 16
v_call: TRBV6-5
cdr3_aa: CASSYGAGGFADTQYF
cdr3_nt: TGTGCCAGCAGTTACGGGGCGGGGGGTTTCGCAGATACGCAGTATTTT

j_call: TRBJ1-5
d_call: TRBD1
clone_size: -
cdr3_length: 15
v_call: TRBV7-2
cdr3_aa: CASSLTGGRGQPQHF
cdr3_nt: TGTGCCAGCAGCTTAACAGGGGGTCGGGGTCAGCCCCAGCATTTT

j_call: TRBJ1-4
d_call: TRBD1
clone_size: -
cdr3_length: 15
v_call: TRBV7-9
cdr3_aa: CASSSGGQQNEKLFF
cdr3_nt: TGTGCCAGCAGCTCTGGGGGACAGCAGAATGAAAAACTGTTTTTT

j_call: TRBJ1-6
d_call: -
clone_size: few
cdr3_length: 13
v_call: TRBV3-1/TRBV3-2
cdr3_aa: CASSQSGNSPLHF
cdr3_nt: TGTGCCAGCAGCCAATCTGGTAATTCACCCCTCCACTTT

j_call: TRBJ1-4
d_call: -
clone_size: -
cdr3_length: 14
v_call: TRBV6-4
cdr3_aa: CASRPRTSGEKLFF
cdr3_nt: TGTGCCAGCAGGCCTCGGACTTCCGGGGAAAAACTGTTTTTT

j_call: TRBJ2-3
d_call: -
clone_size: -
cdr3_length: 15
v_call: TRBV9
cdr3_aa: CASSVEGVFPDTQYF
cdr3_nt: TGTGCCAGCAGCGTAGAAGGCGTCTTCCCAGATACGCAGTATTTT

j_call: TRBJ1-2
d_call: -
clone_size: -
cdr3_length: 14
v_call: TRBV4-1
cdr3_aa: CASSPGEGHYGYTF
cdr3_nt: TGCGCCAGCAGCCCTGGGGAGGGACACTATGGCTACACCTTC

j_call: TRBJ1-1
d_call: -
clone_size: -
cdr3_length: 13
v_call: TRBV19
cdr3_aa: CASRTPGETEAFF
cdr3_nt: TGTGCCAGTAGAACGCCGGGGGAAACTGAAGCTTTCTTT

j_call: TRBJ1-1
d_call: TRBD1
clone_size: once
cdr3_length: 13
v_call: TRBV7-2
cdr3_aa: CASSPQGSTEAFF
cdr3_nt: TGTGCCAGCAGCCCACAGGGGAGCACTGAAGCTTTCTTT

j_call: TRBJ1-2
d_call: -
clone_size: -
cdr3_length: 14
v_call: TRBV12-2
cdr3_aa: CASRFPGSNYGYTF
cdr3_nt: TGTGCAAGTCGCTTTCCGGGAAGTAACTATGGCTACACCTTC